This paragraph reports one TCR beta chain. Its target is not known. Some clones are missing from TCRdb's copy, which holds only in-frame ones; the method was immunoSEQ multiplex PCR. There are over 850,000 clones in the sample; around 78% occur only once, and 0.5% to 0.6% lies in the top ten. Recent vaccinations or acute infections were absent in the healthy HIV-negative adult donors. The data are from a study of shared clonotypes between healthy human individuals. Study-level points and caveats: Shared across four donors were around 5% of the naive CD4 clonotypes. Estimated richness values were generally larger in naive subsets than in memory subsets. Among non-shared clonotypes, generation probabilities were lower than among those shared by all four donors.

The clonotype comes from a man aged 18-30 years in good health. Some clones in this sample may be carry-over from other donors' samples. The material sequenced was memory CD4+ T cells from PBMCs. Subset noted: CD45RA-negative fraction.

The CDR3 spells CASSEEVAGWGTGELFF. CDR3 nucleotide sequence: TGTGCCAGTAGTGAGGAGGTAGCGGGATGGGGCACCGGGGAGCTGTTTTTT. The rearrangement links TRBV19 to TRBJ2-2; 8 nucleotides match TRBD2. Germline V lookup: CDR1 LNHDA, CDR2 SQIVND (reference sequence). The CDR3 is 17 residues long. Trimming took 5 bases from V and 4 from J; bases not matched to a gene: 12.